The clone carrying this T cell receptor beta chain was seen a single time. Its antigen remains unknown. Germline-derived CDR1 and CDR2 are SGHDN and FVKESK. The CDR3 sequence is 15 residues long. The V gene lost 1 base and the J gene lost 2 bases, with 12 bases spanning the gap. This entry comes from a study of blood T cells in healthy people across ages. General study results and limits: Using unsorted PBMCs precluded a conclusive naive versus antigen-experienced comparison.

Then a second PCR, running roughly 7 to 11 cycles, was carried out with a sample-barcoded 5' primer and a J-beta primer mix. One entry per CDR3 protein results from TCRdb running MiXCR on the 5' RACE reads. The sample includes over 950,000 distinct CDR3 sequences, around two fifths of them seen just once. The sequenced sample was blood. The chain is built from TRBV14 and TRBJ2-7, with no clear D. This TCR was sampled from a man in his late teens or twenties in good health. CDR3 residues: CASSQVTKEPYEQYF. The DNA of the CDR3 is TGTGCCAGCAGCCAAGTTACCAAGGAGCCCTACGAGCAGTACTTC.